What follows are 7 T cell receptor beta chains derived from one specimen sequenced in a study of shared clonotypes between healthy human individuals. Measured with immunoSEQ multiplex PCR; TCRdb has only the in-frame clones, and not every one. The sample gives under 2,500,000 clones, approximately 96% of which show up once; roughly 0.13% is in the top ten. What was sequenced was naive CD4+ T cells sorted from blood. Subset here: CD45RA+ positively selected. These receptors all stem from a man aged 18 to 30 in good health.

The chain has TRBV2 and TRBJ1-2, with 7 bases identical to TRBD1. The ends lost 1 base at V and 4 bases at J; junction bases unmatched: 6. The CDR3 runs to 15 residues. Germline V gene sequence: CDR1 SNHLY, CDR2 FYNNEI. This CDR3 reads CASSEGQGSSYGYTF. The DNA of the CDR3 is TGTGCCAGCAGTGAAGGACAGGGTAGTAGCTATGGCTACACCTTC.

The gene calls are TRBV19 and TRBJ1-6, with D hard to call. The CDR3 length is 13 residues. Trimming removed 9 bases from V and 4 bases from J, with 10 bases in between. In germline, CDR1 is LNHDA, CDR2 SQIVND (reference sequence). CDR3 loop: CASGFRYNSPLHF. The DNA for the CDR3 is TGTGCCAGCGGTTTTCGGTATAATTCACCCCTCCACTTT.

J is TRBJ1-1 and V is TRBV14; D is undetermined. V gave up 8 bases and J gave up 0 bases, with 10 bases separating them. Germline-derived CDR1 and CDR2 are SGHDN and FVKESK. This CDR3 has 13 residues. Here the CDR3 reads CASGNSLNTEAFF. The CDR3 region has the DNA TGTGCCAGCGGAAACTCTTTGAACACTGAAGCTTTCTTT. Variable domain in full (rest from reference TRBV14 and TRBJ1-1): EAGVTQFPSHSVIEKGQTVTLRCDPISGHDNLYWYRRVMGKEIKFLLHFVKESKQDESGMPNNRFLAERTGGTYSTLKVQPAELEDSGVYFCASGNSLNTEAFFGQGTRLTVV.

The rearrangement uses TRBV6-5 and TRBJ2-7, with 10 bases matching TRBD1. The CDR3 has 14 residues. CDR1 and CDR2 (germline): MNHEY, SVGAGI. V was clipped by 5 bases and J by 6 bases; unmatched bases: 7. The CDR3 region has the DNA TGTGCCAGCAGTACCGGGACAGGGGCAAGCGAGCAGTACTTC. It yields the protein CASSTGTGASEQYF.

Concerning this clone: This same CDR3 is encoded by further DNA sequences in the sample. Here the CDR3 reads CASSFGTGNEKLFF. The CDR3 DNA sequence: TGCGCCAGCAGCTTCGGGACAGGGAATGAAAAACTGTTTTTT. The chain links TRBV5-1 to TRBJ1-4, with 9 bases matching TRBD1. Per germline, CDR1 SGHRS and CDR2 YFSETQ. The CDR3 is 14 amino acids. J lost 5 bases, V lost 2 bases, and 1 base had no gene match.

The CDR3 nucleotides read TGCGCCAGCAGCTTGGACCGGGACAGCAACATGAACACTGAAGCTTTCTTT. Its protein is CASSLDRDSNMNTEAFF. The chain employs TRBV5-1 and TRBJ1-1; TRBD1 agrees at 7 bases. The CDR3 spans 17 residues. The V gene's germline CDR1 is SGHRS and CDR2 YFSETQ. The V segment lost 0 bases and the J segment 0 bases; nucleotides outside the gene matches: 8.

The V gene is TRBV27, the J gene TRBJ2-2, with D perhaps matching TRBD1 (6 bases). Germline loops: CDR1 MNHEY, CDR2 SMNVEV (reference sequence). Trimming removed 4 bases from V and 5 bases from J, with 14 bases in between. This CDR3 is 15 amino acids long. The CDR3 DNA sequence: TGTGCCAGCAGTTGGAACAGGGTAGTTACCGGGGAGCTGTTTTTT. Its translation is CASSWNRVVTGELFF.